This TCR beta chain is drawn from a study of response to subunit inactivated influenza vaccine. This clonotype was counted only a few times. Antigen unknown. TCRdb reanalysed the RT-PCR reads using MiXCR and keeps one entry per CDR3 protein. The table records approximately 500,000 distinct CDR3 sequences, 10% to 15% of them present only once. CDR1 is SQVTM and CDR2 is ANQGSEA in the germline V gene. The CDR3 runs to 13 residues. V lost 5 bases to trimming and J lost 5 bases, with 14 bases between them. Study-wide points: New T cells are recruited in small numbers by each seasonal influenza vaccination, according to the authors' suggestion.

The sequencing here drew on PBMCs from blood, taken 40 to 50 days after vaccination. The TCR originated in a man aged 50-60 years who received an inactivated influenza vaccine. The rearrangement links TRBV29-1 to TRBJ2-3; no firm D call. The CDR3 DNA follows: TGCAGCGTTTCAGAGACAACCCGAGATACGCAGTATTTT. Translating gives CSVSETTRDTQYF.